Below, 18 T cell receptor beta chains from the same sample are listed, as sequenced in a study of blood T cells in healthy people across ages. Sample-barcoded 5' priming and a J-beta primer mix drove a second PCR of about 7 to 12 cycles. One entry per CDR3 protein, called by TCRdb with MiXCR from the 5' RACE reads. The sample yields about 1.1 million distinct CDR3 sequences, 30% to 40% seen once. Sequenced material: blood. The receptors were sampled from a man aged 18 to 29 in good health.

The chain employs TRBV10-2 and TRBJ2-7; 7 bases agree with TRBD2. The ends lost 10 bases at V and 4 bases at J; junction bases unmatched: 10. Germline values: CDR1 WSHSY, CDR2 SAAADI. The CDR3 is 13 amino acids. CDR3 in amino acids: CAIPQRGGYEQYF. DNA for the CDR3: TGCGCCATCCCACAGCGGGGAGGTTACGAGCAGTACTTC.

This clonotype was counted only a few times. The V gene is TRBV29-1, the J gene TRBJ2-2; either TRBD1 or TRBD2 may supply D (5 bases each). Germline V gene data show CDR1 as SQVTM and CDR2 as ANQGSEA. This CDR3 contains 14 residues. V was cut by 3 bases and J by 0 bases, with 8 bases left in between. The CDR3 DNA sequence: TGCAGCGTTGACCGAGGGGCGAACACCGGGGAGCTGTTTTTT. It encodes CSVDRGANTGELFF.

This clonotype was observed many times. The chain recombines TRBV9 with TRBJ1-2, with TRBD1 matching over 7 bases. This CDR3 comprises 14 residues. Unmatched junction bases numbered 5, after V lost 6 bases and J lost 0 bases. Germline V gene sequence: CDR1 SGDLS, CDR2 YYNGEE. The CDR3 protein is CASTFGQANYGYTF. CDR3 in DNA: TGTGCCAGCACTTTCGGACAGGCTAACTATGGCTACACCTTC.

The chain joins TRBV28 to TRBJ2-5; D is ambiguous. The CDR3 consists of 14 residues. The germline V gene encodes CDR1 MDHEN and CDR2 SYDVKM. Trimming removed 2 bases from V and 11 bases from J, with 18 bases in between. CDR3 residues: CASSLTAFYNEQYF. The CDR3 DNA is TGTGCCAGCAGTTTAACAGCCTTTTACAATGAGCAGTACTTC.

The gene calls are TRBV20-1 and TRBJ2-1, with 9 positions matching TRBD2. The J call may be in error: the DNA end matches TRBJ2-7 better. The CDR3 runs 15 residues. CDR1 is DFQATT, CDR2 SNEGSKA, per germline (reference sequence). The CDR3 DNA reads TGCAGTGCTAGAGAGCGGCTAGCGGGGTACAATGAGCAGTACTTC. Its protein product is CSARERLAGYNEQYF.

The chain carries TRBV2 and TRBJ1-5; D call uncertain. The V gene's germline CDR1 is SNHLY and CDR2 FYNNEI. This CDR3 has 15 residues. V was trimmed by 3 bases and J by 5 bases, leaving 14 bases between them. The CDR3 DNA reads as TGTGCCAGCAGTGATCCCAGGCTTCCCCATCAGCCCCAGCATTTT. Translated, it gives CASSDPRLPHQPQHF.

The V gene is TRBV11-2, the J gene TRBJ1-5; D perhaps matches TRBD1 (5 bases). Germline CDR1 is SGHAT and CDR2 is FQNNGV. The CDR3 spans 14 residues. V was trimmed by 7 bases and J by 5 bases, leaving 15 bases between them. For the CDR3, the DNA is TGTGCCAGCAAAGGGGAGGGGTACGATCAGCCCCAGCATTTT. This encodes CASKGEGYDQPQHF.

CDR3 in DNA: TGTGCCAGCAGCTTAGTAACGACCCGTAGGGTGGCCCAGTACTTC. Translated: CASSLVTTRRVAQYF. V is TRBV7-9 and J is TRBJ2-5, with D unresolved. Trimming removed 1 base at V and 9 bases at J, with 18 bases between. The germline V gene encodes CDR1 SEHNR and CDR2 FQNEAQ (reference sequence). CDR3 length: 15 residues.

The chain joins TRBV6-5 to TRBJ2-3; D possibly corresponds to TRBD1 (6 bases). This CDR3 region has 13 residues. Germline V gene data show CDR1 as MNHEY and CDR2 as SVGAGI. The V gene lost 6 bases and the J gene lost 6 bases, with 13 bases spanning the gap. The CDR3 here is CASRTAQGDTQYF. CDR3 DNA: TGTGCCAGCAGAACAGCCCAGGGGGATACGCAGTATTTT.

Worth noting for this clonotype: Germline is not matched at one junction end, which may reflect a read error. CDR3: CVSSLSFRTDTQYF. The DNA for the CDR3 is TGCGTCAGCAGCTTGTCCTTCCGCACAGATACGCAGTATTTT. V gene TRBV5-1 combines with J gene TRBJ2-3; no clear D gene. Germline CDR1 is SGHRS and CDR2 is YFSETQ. The CDR3 runs 14 residues.

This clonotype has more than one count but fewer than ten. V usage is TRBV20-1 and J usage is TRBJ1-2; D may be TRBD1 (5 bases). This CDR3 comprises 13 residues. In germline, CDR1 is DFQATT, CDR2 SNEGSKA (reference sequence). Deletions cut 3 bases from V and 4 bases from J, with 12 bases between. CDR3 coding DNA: TGCAGTGCTAGTAACGCAGGGACCTATGGCTACACCTTC. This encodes CSASNAGTYGYTF.

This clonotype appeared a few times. CDR3 sequence (DNA): TGCAGCGTTGAAGGGTGGGACACTGAAGCTTTCTTT. Its translation: CSVEGWDTEAFF. This chain links TRBV29-1 with TRBJ1-1; D call uncertain. CDR1 is SQVTM, CDR2 ANQGSEA, per germline. CDR3 length equals 12 residues. Trimming removed 1 base from V and 3 bases from J, with 6 bases in between.

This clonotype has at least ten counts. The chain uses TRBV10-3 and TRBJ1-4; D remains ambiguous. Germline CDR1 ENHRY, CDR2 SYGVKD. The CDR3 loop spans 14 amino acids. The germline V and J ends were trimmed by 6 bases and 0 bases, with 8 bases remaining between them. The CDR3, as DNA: TGTGCCATCAGGGATCCCGCAACTAATGAAAAACTGTTTTTT. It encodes CAIRDPATNEKLFF.

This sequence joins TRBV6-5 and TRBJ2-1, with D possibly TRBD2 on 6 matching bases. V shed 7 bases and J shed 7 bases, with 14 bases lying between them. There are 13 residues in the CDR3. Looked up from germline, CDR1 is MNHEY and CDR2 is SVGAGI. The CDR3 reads CASTITGGNEQFF. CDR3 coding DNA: TGTGCCAGCACCATTACTGGGGGGAATGAGCAGTTCTTC.

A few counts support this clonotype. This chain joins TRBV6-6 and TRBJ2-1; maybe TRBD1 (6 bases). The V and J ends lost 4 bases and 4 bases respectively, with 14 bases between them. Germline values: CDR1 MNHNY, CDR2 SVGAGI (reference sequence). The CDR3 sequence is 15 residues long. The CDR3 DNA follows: TGTGCCAGCAGTTCTCGGACAGATGGGTACAATGAGCAGTTCTTC. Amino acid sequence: CASSSRTDGYNEQFF.

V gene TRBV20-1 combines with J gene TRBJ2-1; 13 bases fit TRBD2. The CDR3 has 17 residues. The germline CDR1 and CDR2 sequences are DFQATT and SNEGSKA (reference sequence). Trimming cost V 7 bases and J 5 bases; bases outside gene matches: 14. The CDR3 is CSVLTSGGPTSNNEQFF. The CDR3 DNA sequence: TGCAGTGTTCTGACTAGCGGGGGGCCCACTTCTAACAATGAGCAGTTCTTC.

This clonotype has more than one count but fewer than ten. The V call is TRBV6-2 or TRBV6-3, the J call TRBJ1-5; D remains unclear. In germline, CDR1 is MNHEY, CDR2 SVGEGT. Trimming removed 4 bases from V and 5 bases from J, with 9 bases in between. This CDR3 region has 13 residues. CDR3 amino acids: CASSWRRDQPQHF. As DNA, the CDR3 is TGTGCCAGCAGTTGGAGACGGGATCAGCCCCAGCATTTT.

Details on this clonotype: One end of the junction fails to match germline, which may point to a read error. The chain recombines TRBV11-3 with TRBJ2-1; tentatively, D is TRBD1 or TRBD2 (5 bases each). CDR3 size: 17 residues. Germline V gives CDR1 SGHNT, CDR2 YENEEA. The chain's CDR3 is CASSLGEGTSLGNGQFF. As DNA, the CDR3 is TGCGCCAGCAGCTTAGGAGAAGGGACCTCTTTAGGCAACGGGCAGTTCTTC.